What follows describes a single T cell receptor (beta chain). The record originates from a study of T-cell reconstitution after alpha-beta-depleted transplantation in children. Construction of the TCRbeta library involved unique molecular identifiers. TCRdb itself ran the PCR reads through MiXCR, one entry per CDR3 protein. This table has about 690,000 distinct CDR3 sequences, 16% appearing once. CDR1 is SNHLY and CDR2 is FYNNEI in the germline V gene. This CDR3 spans 16 amino acids. V lost 5 bases, J lost 8 bases, and 15 bases stayed unmatched. The origin of this receptor is a human donor who donated a stem cell graft to a child with acute myeloid leukemia. This specimen consisted of PBMCs from the stem cell graft donor, obtained from the stem cell graft. The V call is TRBV2, the J call TRBJ1-2; 9 nucleotides match TRBD1. CDR3 amino acids: CASSRADRGGFIGYTF. The CDR3 coding sequence is TGTGCCAGCAGTCGCGCGGACAGGGGCGGATTTATCGGCTACACCTTC.